Shown below are 19 T cell receptor beta chains from a single sample sequenced in a study of blood T cell repertoires in COVID-19. Measured with immunoSEQ multiplex PCR; TCRdb has only the in-frame clones, and not every one. The sample includes 150,000 to 200,000 clones, roughly 88% of them seen just once. Sequenced material: PBMCs or T cells enriched from blood (not recorded which). These receptors were collected from an older woman who had recovered from COVID-19.

This clone was picked up a small number of times. J is TRBJ1-2 and V is TRBV11-2, with 8 nucleotides matching TRBD1. J lost 5 bases, V lost 4 bases, and 9 bases had no gene match. Germline V gene sequence: CDR1 SGHAT, CDR2 FQNNGV. The CDR3 extends over 15 amino acids. CDR3 DNA: TGTGCCAGCAGCTCCCCGGGCAGGGGGCGTTATGGCTACACCTTC. Translation gives CASSSPGRGRYGYTF. Full variable domain (outside the CDR3, taken from reference TRBV11-2 and TRBJ1-2): EAGVAQSPRYKIIEKRQSVAFWCNPISGHATLYWYQQILGQGPKLLIQFQNNGVVDDSQLPKDRFSAERLKGVDSTLKIQPAKLEDSAVYLCASSSPGRGRYGYTFGSGTRLTVV.

The chain recombines TRBV6-5 with TRBJ2-3; 11 bases agree with TRBD2. This CDR3 is built from 14 residues. Germline CDR1 is MNHEY and CDR2 is SVGAGI. With V trimmed by 7 bases and J by 4 bases, 4 bases remained unmatched. The DNA for the CDR3 is TGTGCCAGCATCTTACTAGCGGGGGCAGATACGCAGTATTTT. Its protein product is CASILLAGADTQYF.

The chain recombines TRBV11-3 with TRBJ2-1; possibly TRBD2 for D (5 bases). The CDR3 runs to 13 residues. V lost 8 bases, J lost 4 bases, and 12 bases lay in between. Germline-derived CDR1 and CDR2 are SGHNT and YENEEA. CDR3 DNA: TGTGCCAGCGGCATGAGGGAGTACAATGAGCAGTTCTTC. Its translation: CASGMREYNEQFF.

The chain carries TRBV7-2 and TRBJ2-3; 11 positions match TRBD2. Germline V CDR1 and CDR2: SGHTA, FQGNSA. This CDR3 spans 13 amino acids. With 4 bases clipped from V and 15 bases from J, the junction kept 9 bases outside the gene matches. Here the CDR3 reads CASSSTRLAGRYF. CDR3 DNA sequence: TGTGCCAGCAGCTCGACCCGACTAGCGGGGCGTTATTTT.

This rearrangement joins TRBV6-1 to TRBJ1-2; tentative D call: TRBD1 (5 bases). Per germline, CDR1 MNHNS and CDR2 SASEGT. Deletions cut 3 bases from V and 2 bases from J, with 10 bases between. This CDR3 region has 14 residues. The CDR3 spells CASSEGPLNYGYTF. CDR3 DNA: TGTGCCAGCAGTGAGGGGCCCCTAAACTATGGCTACACCTTC.

This clone was seen a single time. This sequence joins TRBV15 and TRBJ2-7, with 9 positions matching TRBD1. CDR3 length: 14 amino acids. Germline values: CDR1 LNHNV, CDR2 YYDKDF (reference sequence). Trimming removed 1 base from V and 3 bases from J; junction bases left unmatched: 1. The DNA of the CDR3 is TGTGCCACCAGCAGAGCGGGACAGGGCTACGAGCAGTACTTC. Its translation: CATSRAGQGYEQYF.

The V gene is TRBV6-5, the J gene TRBJ2-2; tentatively, D is TRBD1 (6 bases). The germline V and J ends were trimmed by 3 bases and 5 bases, with 13 bases remaining between them. CDR1 and CDR2 from the germline V gene are MNHEY and SVGAGI. The CDR3 loop spans 15 amino acids. The CDR3 here is CASSYEGHRTGELFF. CDR3 DNA: TGTGCCAGCAGTTATGAGGGACATAGGACCGGGGAGCTGTTTTTT.

The gene calls are TRBV10-3 and TRBJ1-2, with D possibly matching TRBD1 (5 bases). The CDR3 length is 12 residues. Germline CDR1 and CDR2: ENHRY and SYGVKD. V was pared by 5 bases and J by 5 bases, with 9 bases between. The CDR3 protein is CAISLTDYGYTF. DNA for the CDR3: TGTGCCATCAGTCTGACAGATTATGGCTACACCTTC.

The V and J genes are TRBV11-2 and TRBJ2-2; TRBD2 matches 10 bases. This CDR3 spans 16 amino acids. CDR1 is SGHAT and CDR2 is FQNNGV in the germline V gene. With 5 bases clipped from V and 2 bases from J, the junction kept 5 bases outside the gene matches. The CDR3 loop reads CASSPLAGVNTGELFF. Written as DNA, the CDR3 is TGTGCCAGCAGCCCTCTAGCGGGGGTCAACACCGGGGAGCTGTTTTTT.

This chain joins TRBV10-1 and TRBJ2-3, with TRBD2 identical over 13 bases. CDR3 length: 16 residues. The junction had 6 bases not matched to a gene; V was cut back by 6 bases and J by 3 bases. The germline V gene has CDR1 WNHNN and CDR2 SYGVQD (reference sequence). CDR3 residues: CASSLLAGGQTDTQYF. For the CDR3, the DNA is TGCGCCAGCAGCCTACTAGCGGGGGGGCAGACAGATACGCAGTATTTT.

This clone was detected only a few times. The J gene is TRBJ2-7, the V gene TRBV11-2; D may be TRBD2 (6 bases). Germline V gene data show CDR1 as SGHAT and CDR2 as FQNNGV. V was clipped by 3 bases and J by 4 bases, with 19 bases between them. There are 16 residues in the CDR3. Here the CDR3 reads CASSLMGGRGLYEQYF. The CDR3, as DNA: TGTGCCAGCAGCTTGATGGGAGGCCGGGGCTTATACGAGCAGTACTTC.

V usage is TRBV7-9 and J usage is TRBJ2-4; TRBD1 might be the D (7 bases). The CDR3 loop spans 15 amino acids. V lost 5 bases, J lost 6 bases, and 17 bases lay in between. Per the germline V gene, CDR1 is SEHNR and CDR2 is FQNEAQ (reference sequence). This CDR3 reads CASSAQGRSGNIQYF. CDR3 sequence (DNA): TGTGCCAGCAGCGCACAGGGGAGGAGTGGAAACATTCAGTACTTC.

This sequence joins TRBV9 and TRBJ2-3, with a weak D call TRBD1 (6 bases). Germline V CDR1 and CDR2: SGDLS, YYNGEE. The CDR3 totals 16 residues. V was cut by 4 bases and J by 1 base, with 16 bases left in between. DNA of the CDR3: TGTGCCAGCAGCCCATCGGGTGGGGGCCGCACAGATACGCAGTATTTT. It encodes CASSPSGGGRTDTQYF.

V and J are TRBV3-1 (or the pseudogene TRBV3-2) and TRBJ2-1; a weak D match, TRBD2 (5 bases). Looked up from germline, CDR1 is LGHDT and CDR2 is YNNKEL (reference sequence). V was shortened by 4 bases and J by 7 bases, with 14 bases between the two germline ends. The CDR3 loop spans 14 amino acids. The CDR3 nucleotides read TGTGCCAGCAGCCCTGACTCGAGGAGGAATGAGCAGTTCTTC. Translation gives CASSPDSRRNEQFF.

J is TRBJ1-1 and V is TRBV4-2; 7 bases map to TRBD1. The V and J ends lost 4 bases and 4 bases, in that order; junction bases with no gene match: 9. Germline lookup yields CDR1 LGHNA and CDR2 YNFKEQ. This CDR3 contains 15 residues. The CDR3 bases are TGTGCCAGCAGCCCCCACCTACAGGGGACCACTGAAGCTTTCTTT. It yields the protein CASSPHLQGTTEAFF.

V is TRBV11-2 and J is TRBJ2-7, with TRBD1 matching 7 bases. After removal of 7 bases from V and 0 bases from J, the junction contained 6 bases not matched to a gene. The germline CDR1 and CDR2 sequences are SGHAT and FQNNGV. The CDR3 contains 14 residues. In nucleotides, the CDR3 is TGTGCCAGCAACCGGGACAGCCTCTCCTACGAGCAGTACTTC. Translating it yields CASNRDSLSYEQYF.

V usage is TRBV11-2 and J usage is TRBJ2-2; D unclear. In germline, CDR1 is SGHAT, CDR2 FQNNGV. The V and J ends lost 1 base and 4 bases respectively, with 13 bases between them. The CDR3 loop spans 16 amino acids. The CDR3, as DNA: TGTGCCAGCAGCTTAGTTTCACGTTTGGCCACCGGGGAGCTGTTTTTT. This codes for CASSLVSRLATGELFF.

The rearrangement links TRBV6-5 to TRBJ2-1, with 7 positions matching TRBD2. The V gene's germline CDR1 is MNHEY and CDR2 SVGAGI. The CDR3 has 15 residues. The V gene end was trimmed by 8 bases and the J gene end by 14 bases; junction bases not matched to a gene: 21. In DNA, the CDR3 is TGTGCCAGCGCCGCATCCGGGGGGAACCCTTTCTGGGAGTTCTTC. It specifies CASAASGGNPFWEFF.

A few counts support this clone. The chain couples TRBV7-9 to TRBJ1-2, with a weak D call TRBD1 (6 bases). The CDR3 spans 14 residues. Germline-derived CDR1 and CDR2 are SEHNR and FQNEAQ (reference sequence). V lost 8 bases and J 8 bases, leaving 21 bases between the germline ends. The CDR3 region has the DNA TGTGCCAGCCGCGGACTTACAGGGAAAAAGGGCTACACCTTC. Translated: CASRGLTGKKGYTF.